The 31 T cell receptor beta chains below all came from one sample that was sequenced in a study of cytomegalovirus exposure and HLA in healthy donors. The PCR ran on 60 Vbeta and 13 Jbeta primers. Generated by immunoSEQ multiplex PCR, the TCRdb table keeps only in-frame clones and is missing some. The sample includes 100,000 to 120,000 clones, more than 65% seen only once; the top ten take 5.5% to 7%. Sample: PBMCs. The receptors were sampled from a man aged 25 to 45 in good health and CMV-seropositive.

The rearrangement joins TRBV5-6 to TRBJ1-1; TRBD1 is a possible D gene (6 bases). In germline, CDR1 is SGHDT, CDR2 YYEEEE. There are 14 residues in the CDR3. Trimming took off 1 base at V and 6 bases at J, with 13 bases between the two ends. CDR3 sequence (DNA): TGTGCCAGCAGCTTGCTAACCGGGACATCTGAAGCTTTCTTT. This gives the protein CASSLLTGTSEAFF. The variable domain in full, with the rest retrieved from reference TRBV5-6 and TRBJ1-1, is DAGVTQSPTHLIKTRGQQVTLRCSPKSGHDTVSWYQQALGQGPQFIFQYYEEEERQRGNFPDRFSGHQFPNYSSELNVNALLLGDSALYLCASSLLTGTSEAFFGQGTRLTVV.

The chain has TRBV30 and TRBJ1-5; 7 bases map to TRBD1. This CDR3 has 12 amino acids. Germline lookup yields CDR1 GTSNPN and CDR2 SVGIG (reference sequence). J lost 4 bases, V lost 5 bases, and 2 bases had no gene match. CDR3 amino acids: CAWSTGNQPQHF. The CDR3 coding sequence is TGTGCCTGGTCGACAGGGAATCAGCCCCAGCATTTT. The complete variable domain, with remaining parts taken from reference TRBV30 and TRBJ1-5, reads SQTIHQWPATLVQPVGSPLSLECTVEGTSNPNLYWYRQAAGRGLQLLFYSVGIGQISSEVPQNLSASRPQDRQFILSSKKLLLSDSGFYLCAWSTGNQPQHFGDGTRLSIL.

This clone was counted a single time. Written as DNA, the CDR3 is TGTGCCAGTAGTGATTCTCGGGGACTAGGGGACTCCTACGAGCAGTACTTC. Amino acid sequence: CASSDSRGLGDSYEQYF. The V call is TRBV19, the J call TRBJ2-7, with 8 bases lining up with TRBD2. The CDR3 is made up of 17 amino acids. From germline, CDR1 is LNHDA and CDR2 SQIVND (reference sequence). With 5 bases clipped from V and 0 bases from J, the junction kept 12 bases outside the gene matches.

The CDR3 sequence is CASRNPLLNQPQHF. The CDR3 DNA sequence: TGTGCCAGTAGAAATCCCTTACTAAATCAGCCCCAGCATTTT. The V call is TRBV19, the J call TRBJ1-5; D remains ambiguous. CDR3 length: 14 amino acids. The V end was cut by 6 bases, the J end by 4 bases, with 13 bases between. CDR1 is LNHDA, CDR2 SQIVND, per germline (reference sequence).

The chain links TRBV5-1 to TRBJ1-2, with 7 bases that match TRBD1. The V gene end was trimmed by 4 bases and the J gene end by 2 bases; junction bases not matched to a gene: 8. This CDR3 has 15 amino acids. Germline lookup yields CDR1 SGHRS and CDR2 YFSETQ. CDR3 in amino acids: CASSRGTVRNYGYTF. Written as DNA, the CDR3 is TGCGCCAGCAGCCGTGGGACAGTCAGGAACTATGGCTACACCTTC.

The V gene is TRBV9, the J gene TRBJ2-7; 8 nucleotides agree with TRBD1. The V and J ends lost 3 bases and 2 bases, in that order; junction bases with no gene match: 7. This CDR3 has 15 residues. Germline CDR1 SGDLS, CDR2 YYNGEE. The CDR3 bases are TGTGCCAGCAGCGCCGGACAGGGAATCCCCTACGAGCAGTACTTC. Translating gives CASSAGQGIPYEQYF.

The gene calls are TRBV19 and TRBJ1-1, with 8 bases aligning to TRBD1. V lost 5 bases to trimming and J lost 2 bases; unmatched junction nucleotides: 10. Germline CDR1 LNHDA, CDR2 SQIVND (reference sequence). This CDR3 contains 16 residues. This CDR3 reads CASSLPRTGPNTEAFF. CDR3 sequence (DNA): TGTGCCAGTAGTCTTCCCCGGACAGGGCCTAACACTGAAGCTTTCTTT.

The CDR3 region has the DNA TGTGCCAGCAGCCCTGGGGGCCATGCTAACTATGGCTACACCTTC. Translation: CASSPGGHANYGYTF. The chain carries TRBV5-5 and TRBJ1-2, with a tentative D call TRBD1 (6 bases). The germline V gene encodes CDR1 SGHKS and CDR2 YYEKEE (reference sequence). The CDR3 length is 15 residues. V shed 4 bases and J shed 0 bases, with 13 bases lying between them.

The chain joins TRBV5-4 to TRBJ2-3, with 14 bases lining up with TRBD2. CDR3 size: 17 residues. Trimming took 0 bases from V and 4 from J; bases not matched to a gene: 4. CDR1 is SGHNT, CDR2 YYREEE, per germline (reference sequence). The CDR3 reads CASSLGTSGGTADTQYF. The CDR3 coding sequence is TGTGCCAGCAGCTTGGGGACTAGCGGGGGGACCGCAGATACGCAGTATTTT. Drawing the rest from reference TRBV5-4 and TRBJ2-3, the complete variable domain is ETGVTQSPTHLIKTRGQQVTLRCSSQSGHNTVSWYQQALGQGPQFIFQYYREEENGRGNFPPRFSGLQFPNYSSELNVNALELDDSALYLCASSLGTSGGTADTQYFGPGTRLTVL.

The chain links TRBV19 to TRBJ2-5; TRBD1 matches at 7 bases. This CDR3 region has 14 residues. Germline V gene data show CDR1 as LNHDA and CDR2 as SQIVND (reference sequence). The V segment lost 6 bases and the J segment 3 bases; nucleotides outside the gene matches: 7. Here the CDR3 reads CASSQNRGKETQYF. The CDR3, as DNA: TGTGCCAGTAGCCAAAACAGGGGTAAAGAGACCCAGTACTTC.

The chain carries TRBV19 and TRBJ2-7, with D possibly matching TRBD2 (5 bases). This CDR3 is 13 amino acids long. V was trimmed by 3 bases and J by 6 bases, leaving 12 bases between them. CDR1 and CDR2 from the germline V gene are LNHDA and SQIVND (reference sequence). The CDR3 coding sequence is TGTGCCAGTAGTATTTTGGAAGGGAGCGAGCAGTACTTC. This gives the protein CASSILEGSEQYF.

The table lists this clone with a count of one. The chain couples TRBV12-5 to TRBJ2-5; perhaps TRBD1 as D (7 bases). The CDR3 extends over 14 amino acids. Germline values: CDR1 LGHNT, CDR2 FRNRAP. Trimming took off 4 bases at V and 5 bases at J, with 14 bases between the two ends. The CDR3 sequence is CASGSSTGRETQYF. In nucleotides, the CDR3 is TGTGCTAGTGGTTCCTCGACAGGGAGGGAGACCCAGTACTTC.

V usage is TRBV11-2 and J usage is TRBJ2-1; 10 bases are shared with TRBD1. The CDR3 has 15 residues. With V trimmed by 5 bases and J by 5 bases, 6 bases remained unmatched. Looked up from germline, CDR1 is SGHAT and CDR2 is FQNNGV. CDR3: CASSVRDRGDNEQFF. The CDR3 nucleotides read TGTGCCAGCAGCGTCCGGGACAGGGGTGACAATGAGCAGTTCTTC.

This chain uses TRBV25-1 with TRBJ1-1, with TRBD1 as a possible D gene (6 bases). Trimming took 4 bases from V and 0 from J, leaving 9 bases between them. The CDR3 is 14 residues long. Germline lookup yields CDR1 MGHDK and CDR2 SYGVNS. The CDR3 region is CASSGRDMNTEAFF. CDR3 coding DNA: TGTGCCAGCAGTGGCAGGGACATGAACACTGAAGCTTTCTTT.

The sample holds one count of this clone. V and J are TRBV7-2 and TRBJ1-5; D call uncertain. The CDR3 runs 14 residues. V lost 1 base and J lost 4, with 8 bases in between. Germline CDR1 SGHTA, CDR2 FQGNSA. CDR3 protein: CASSLGPGNQPQHF. The CDR3 nucleotides read TGTGCCAGCAGCTTAGGGCCGGGAAATCAGCCCCAGCATTTT.

The rearrangement links TRBV27 to TRBJ2-5; D uncertain. Matching the DNA end better, TRBJ2-7 makes the J call doubtful. From germline, CDR1 is MNHEY and CDR2 SMNVEV (reference sequence). This CDR3 has 14 residues. The CDR3 sequence is CASSPTSGGYEQYF. The CDR3 bases are TGTGCCAGCAGTCCCACCTCCGGCGGCTACGAGCAGTACTTC.

This chain uses TRBV19 with TRBJ1-1; 9 nucleotides match TRBD1. Germline CDR1 reads LNHDA; CDR2 reads SQIVND (reference sequence). This CDR3 has 17 amino acids. V gave up 2 bases and J gave up 4 bases; unmatched junction bases: 11. CDR3 region: CASSIRLGTGKGTEAFF. As DNA, the CDR3 is TGTGCCAGTAGTATAAGGTTAGGGACAGGGAAAGGCACTGAAGCTTTCTTT.

Here the CDR3 reads CASSSSGEGETQYF. CDR3 bases: TGTGCCAGCAGCTCTTCGGGGGAGGGAGAGACCCAGTACTTC. This sequence joins TRBV9 and TRBJ2-5, with TRBD2 matching 7 bases. CDR3 length: 14 amino acids. Germline V CDR1 and CDR2: SGDLS, YYNGEE. Trimming cost V 4 bases and J 4 bases; bases outside gene matches: 7.

The J gene is TRBJ2-1, the V gene TRBV19; TRBD1 is a possible D gene (5 bases). The germline V and J ends were trimmed by 0 bases and 0 bases, with 21 bases remaining between them. CDR1 and CDR2 from the germline V gene are LNHDA and SQIVND (reference sequence). The CDR3 spans 20 residues. Written as DNA, the CDR3 is TGTGCCAGTAGTATAGAGGTGACTCCTGGGGCCGAGAGCTCCTACAATGAGCAGTTCTTC. Translation gives CASSIEVTPGAESSYNEQFF.

This clone is a singleton in its sample. The chain uses TRBV6-5 and TRBJ2-5; the D gene is possibly TRBD2 (6 bases). CDR1 is MNHEY, CDR2 SVGAGI, per germline. The V end lost 6 bases, the J end lost 9 bases, and 20 bases lay between the germline ends. The CDR3 runs to 14 residues. The CDR3 loop is CASSPSGGHEPQYF. Written as DNA, the CDR3 is TGTGCCAGCAGCCCCTCCGGGGGTCATGAGCCCCAGTACTTC.

The J gene is TRBJ2-3, the V gene TRBV13; 10 positions agree with TRBD1. Unmatched junction bases numbered 8, after V lost 4 bases and J lost 1 base. The germline gives CDR1 PRHDT, CDR2 FYEKMQ (reference sequence). CDR3 length equals 17 residues. CDR3 in amino acids: CASSSITGTGGTDTQYF. CDR3 nucleotide sequence: TGTGCCAGCAGCTCGATTACCGGGACAGGGGGCACAGATACGCAGTATTTT.

The chain employs TRBV27 and TRBJ1-2; TRBD1 is a possible D gene (6 bases). Trimming pared 6 bases from V and 2 bases from J, leaving 13 bases between. Germline loops: CDR1 MNHEY, CDR2 SMNVEV (reference sequence). The CDR3 covers 14 residues. CDR3 loop: CASSRGHQNYGYTF. The CDR3 nucleotides are TGTGCCAGCAGCCGGGGACACCAGAACTATGGCTACACCTTC.

The gene calls are TRBV19 and TRBJ1-2; D is uncertain. The CDR3 is 13 residues long. From germline, CDR1 is LNHDA and CDR2 SQIVND (reference sequence). V lost 8 bases to trimming and J lost 8 bases, with 18 bases between them. The CDR3: CASAPTPGWGYTF. The CDR3 DNA is TGTGCCAGTGCCCCGACACCCGGTTGGGGCTACACCTTC.

This sequence joins TRBV11-3 and TRBJ2-7, with D maybe TRBD2 (6 bases). V lost 5 bases and J 0 bases, leaving 11 bases between the germline ends. The CDR3 is 14 residues long. Germline V gene sequence: CDR1 SGHNT, CDR2 YENEEA. The CDR3 sequence is CASSPIADSYEQYF. CDR3 nucleotides: TGTGCCAGCAGCCCAATAGCGGACTCCTACGAGCAGTACTTC.

This rearrangement joins TRBV29-1 to TRBJ1-1; 8 bases are a match to TRBD1. Germline CDR1 and CDR2: SQVTM and ANQGSEA. The CDR3 loop spans 12 amino acids. J lost 5 bases, V lost 4 bases, and 3 bases had no gene match. The CDR3: CSVGTGLTEAFF. The CDR3, as DNA: TGCAGCGTTGGGACAGGGTTAACTGAAGCTTTCTTT.

About this clone itself: Sequence at one end of the junction differs from germline and may be a read error. This chain links TRBV7-7 with TRBJ2-7, with TRBD1 matching 7 bases. Germline-derived CDR1 and CDR2 are SSHAT and FNYEAQ (reference sequence). The CDR3 loop spans 14 amino acids. The CDR3 reads CASSLGETGYEQYF. The CDR3, as DNA: TGTGCTAGCAGCTTAGGGGAGACAGGGTACGAGCAGTACTTC. The full variable domain, completed using reference TRBV7-7 and TRBJ2-7, is GAGVSQSPRYKVTKRGQDVTLRCDPISSHATLYWYQQALGQGPEFLTYFNYEAQPDKSGLPSDRFSAERPEGSISTLTIQRTEQRDSAMYRCASSLGETGYEQYFGPGTRLTVT.

This clone was detected once. The chain carries TRBV9 and TRBJ2-7, with TRBD1 as a possible D gene (6 bases). Trimming cost V 2 bases and J 4 bases, with 13 bases left between them. This CDR3 region has 14 residues. The germline V gene encodes CDR1 SGDLS and CDR2 YYNGEE. In DNA form, the CDR3 reads TGTGCCAGCAGCGTGGGGACATTTGGGTACGAGCAGTACTTC. Its translation is CASSVGTFGYEQYF.

The chain uses TRBV30 and TRBJ2-7, with a weak D call TRBD2 (5 bases). This CDR3 has 13 residues. Looked up from germline, CDR1 is GTSNPN and CDR2 is SVGIG (reference sequence). Trimming took off 3 bases at V and 0 bases at J, with 9 bases between the two ends. Here the CDR3 reads CAWSDGSSYEQYF. In DNA form, the CDR3 reads TGTGCCTGGAGCGATGGGAGCTCCTACGAGCAGTACTTC.

The chain has TRBV5-6 and TRBJ1-2; the match to TRBD1 covers 7 bases. The CDR3 consists of 13 residues. Germline V CDR1 and CDR2: SGHDT, YYEEEE. Germline trimming cut 6 bases from V and 6 bases from J; bases unmatched to any gene: 8. CDR3 residues: CASIRQGIDGYTF. Here the CDR3 DNA reads TGTGCCAGCATACGACAGGGCATAGATGGCTACACCTTC.

This clone has just a few counts. The V call is TRBV30, the J call TRBJ1-1; tentative D call: TRBD1 (5 bases). CDR1 and CDR2 from the germline V gene are GTSNPN and SVGIG (reference sequence). The length of the CDR3 is 15 residues. V was cut by 0 bases and J by 6 bases, with 17 bases left in between. The CDR3 nucleotides read TGTGCCTGGAGTGTACCCTCCGACAGTCGTGCTGAAGCTTTCTTT. This sequence encodes CAWSVPSDSRAEAFF.

The chain is built from TRBV15 and TRBJ2-7, with TRBD2 matching 9 bases. This CDR3 is built from 14 residues. The J segment lost 3 bases and the V segment lost 3 bases, leaving 3 bases of the junction unmatched. Per the germline V gene, CDR1 is LNHNV and CDR2 is YYDKDF (reference sequence). The CDR3 DNA reads TGTGCCACCAGCAGCAGCGGGGGGAGCTACGAGCAGTACTTC. Its translation is CATSSSGGSYEQYF.